In its sample, the clone carrying this TCR beta chain was seen once. Antigen specificity is unknown. Sequencing was performed with immunoSEQ multiplex PCR; in TCRdb, only in-frame clones are kept and a portion is missing. Among around 2.1 million clones, about 93% were seen once, and the ten largest hold under 2%. The data derive from a study of shared clonotypes between healthy human individuals. Trimming removed 0 bases from V and 4 bases from J, with 9 bases in between. CDR1 and CDR2 (germline): LGHNA, YNFKEQ. This CDR3 region has 14 residues. Naive CD8 cells comprised CD45RO-negative, CCR7-positively selected cells, excluding terminally differentiated effector memory CD45RA+ cells. Findings and caveats of the study: Compared with memory subsets, naive subsets generally had larger estimated richness. Clonotype sharing levels among donors were expected to vary with sequencing depth. When compared with the clonotypes that were shared by all four sorted-subset donors, the non-shared clonotypes turned out to have lower generation probabilities.

The chain is built from TRBV4-2 and TRBJ1-2; D gene ambiguous. The sequenced sample consisted of naive CD8+ T cells from PBMCs. The origin of this receptor is a man between 18 and 29 years old in good health. Some clones in this sample may be carry-over from other donors' samples. For the CDR3, the DNA is TGTGCCAGCAGCCAAGAAGCTTCCTCCTATGGCTACACCTTC. Protein sequence: CASSQEASSYGYTF.